The entry below describes one TCR beta chain. The CDR3 spans 14 residues. The V gene lost 6 bases and the J gene lost 0 bases, with 12 bases spanning the gap. Germline-derived CDR1 and CDR2 are DFQATT and SNEGSKA (reference sequence). A single record per CDR3 protein comes from TCRdb applying MiXCR to the RT-PCR reads. The data show 650,000 to 800,000 distinct CDR3 sequences, about 14% seen once. This clonotype was obtained from a female donor in good health, serving as a healthy control. Sequencing was carried out using memory CD4+ T cells from blood. The rearrangement joins TRBV20-1 to TRBJ1-3; the D is unclear. Written as DNA, the CDR3 is TGCAGTGCCAAGACACCTTACTCTGGAAACACCATATATTTT. Translated, it gives CSAKTPYSGNTIYF.